Sequencing of this TCR beta chain was carried out in a study of blood T cell repertoires in COVID-19. Study details: Samples came from the United States, Italy and Spain, spanning acute and convalescent COVID-19.

V lost 4 bases and J 6 bases, leaving 24 bases between the germline ends. The length of the CDR3 is 17 residues. CDR1 and CDR2 (germline): MDHEN, SYDVKM. Profiling relied on immunoSEQ multiplex PCR, and the TCRdb table lists in-frame clones only, not all of them. The profile shows 300,000 or so clones, 75% to 95% of them singletons. Those enrolled, adults aged about 18 to 89 years, came from roughly 23 US areas. Participants were placed into cohorts based on the clinical history they reported. Two negative PCRs, clearance, or symptom resolution were required of recovered Cohort 3 donors. The rearrangement joins TRBV28 to TRBJ1-2; tentatively, D is TRBD1 (5 bases). This receptor was taken from a woman aged 25 to 39 who had recovered from COVID-19. The sequenced sample was PBMCs or T cells enriched from blood (not recorded which). The CDR3, as DNA: TGTGCCAGCAGTTCCAGGGTTGGCGGGGGGTCAGGCAATGGCTACACCTTC. Translated, it gives CASSSRVGGGSGNGYTF.